The present TCR beta chain was sequenced within a study of shared clonotypes between healthy human individuals. Genomic DNA from unsorted samples was obtained from 70 million to 95 million PBMCs (per sample). The CDR3 length is 14 residues. With 2 bases removed from V and 3 bases from J, the gap between germline ends came to 10 bases. CDR1 is SGHTA, CDR2 FQGNSA, per germline. Profiled with immunoSEQ multiplex PCR; TCRdb holds only in-frame clones, not every one. The table lists about half a million clones, 77% of them singletons. This TCR was recovered from a woman in her 40s in good health. Some clones in this sample may be carry-over from other donors' samples. The chain links TRBV7-2 to TRBJ2-5; D is unclear. Sequenced: PBMCs. CDR3 residues: CASSLSTQEETQYF. CDR3 in DNA: TGTGCCAGCAGCTTAAGTACACAAGAAGAGACCCAGTACTTC.